The T cell receptor (beta chain) described here comes from a study of T cells in Graves' hyperthyroidism and ophthalmopathy. In the study overall: Staff took peripheral blood when the initial diagnosis was made, before any treatment began.

A remark on this clonotype: Its antigen is still unknown.

Study findings and constraints: Stable hyperthyroidism and ophthalmopathy were separated using 13 V-J signatures.

Researchers took RNA transcripts and amplified the TCR beta CDR3 regions from them. TCR CDR3 regions were first amplified by RT-PCR with HTBI primers. A single record per CDR3 protein comes from TCRdb applying MiXCR to the multiplex PCR reads. Found here are about 150,000 distinct CDR3 sequences, approximately 20% of them singletons; the top ten hold roughly 73%. Patients having uncontrolled infection, another autoimmune disease, pregnancy or lactation were not included. Germline V lookup: CDR1 MGHRA, CDR2 YSYEKL. There are 12 residues in the CDR3. V gave up 6 bases and J gave up 7 bases, with 12 bases separating them.

The V gene is TRBV4-1, the J gene TRBJ1-1; D is unresolved. The receptor's source is a woman in her forties or fifties with Graves' hyperthyroidism that later progressed to Graves' ophthalmopathy. The material sequenced was blood. CDR3 sequence: CASRLDTYEAFF. In DNA form, the CDR3 reads TGCGCCAGCAGACTCGACACATATGAAGCTTTCTTT.